These 16 T cell receptor beta chains came from one sample sequenced in a study of shared clonotypes between healthy human individuals. Only in-frame clones appear in the TCRdb table, and some are missing; sequencing was by immunoSEQ multiplex PCR. The sample lists about 380,000 clones; 96% were seen once. Sequenced material: memory CD8+ T cells sorted from blood. Subset in this sample: CD45RO+ cells pooled with CCR7-negative TemRA cells. The receptors come from a man younger than 45 in good health.

The sample holds one count of this clone. The chain recombines TRBV7-6 with TRBJ2-2, with 10 bases aligning to TRBD1. CDR3 length equals 15 residues. With 4 bases clipped from V and 6 bases from J, the junction kept 5 bases outside the gene matches. From germline, CDR1 is SGHVS and CDR2 FNYEAQ. CDR3 amino acids: CASSSGQGKPGELFF. CDR3 DNA: TGTGCCAGCAGCTCGGGACAGGGGAAGCCCGGGGAGCTGTTTTTT. The whole variable domain, remainder taken from reference TRBV7-6 and TRBJ2-2, is GAGVSQSPRYKVTKRGQDVALRCDPISGHVSLYWYRQALGQGPEFLTYFNYEAQQDKSGLPNDRFSAERPEGSISTLTIQRTEQRDSAMYRCASSSGQGKPGELFFGEGSRLTVL.

This chain connects TRBV6-5 to TRBJ2-3; the match to TRBD1 covers 12 bases. CDR1 is MNHEY and CDR2 is SVGAGI in the germline V gene. The CDR3 loop spans 15 amino acids. Trimming removed 6 bases from V and 1 base from J; junction bases left unmatched: 2. As DNA, the CDR3 is TGTGCCAGCAGGGGACAGGGGGCCGGCACAGATACGCAGTATTTT. Its translation is CASRGQGAGTDTQYF.

V is TRBV10-3 and J is TRBJ2-1; no definite D call. The V gene lost 8 bases and the J gene lost 7 bases, with 24 bases spanning the gap. Germline V gives CDR1 ENHRY, CDR2 SYGVKD. This CDR3 is built from 16 residues. For the CDR3, the DNA is TGTGCCATCGTAGGGATTCTAGAGAATTCTCCAAATGAGCAGTTCTTC. The encoded protein is CAIVGILENSPNEQFF.

The J gene is TRBJ1-4, the V gene TRBV18; D is undetermined. Deletions cut 3 bases from V and 5 bases from J, with 7 bases between. Germline V gives CDR1 KGHSH, CDR2 LQKENI. This CDR3 has 13 residues. In nucleotides, the CDR3 is TGTGCCAGCTCACCGCTAGTAAATGAAAAACTGTTTTTT. Its protein is CASSPLVNEKLFF.

The V gene is TRBV5-1, the J gene TRBJ2-1; the match to TRBD2 covers 11 bases. Germline V gives CDR1 SGHRS, CDR2 YFSETQ. V was clipped by 5 bases and J by 7 bases; unmatched bases: 11. CDR3 length equals 16 residues. CDR3 protein: CASRPPSGRTLNEQFF. The CDR3 DNA sequence: TGCGCCAGCAGGCCTCCTAGCGGGAGGACTTTAAATGAGCAGTTCTTC.

V gene TRBV19 combines with J gene TRBJ2-1; TRBD1 aligns across 9 bases. The CDR3 extends over 15 amino acids. CDR1 is LNHDA, CDR2 SQIVND, per germline (reference sequence). The V gene end was trimmed by 5 bases and the J gene end by 6 bases; junction bases not matched to a gene: 8. DNA for the CDR3: TGTGCCAGTAGTCCCAGGGGGACAGGGCTCAATGAGCAGTTCTTC. Its translation: CASSPRGTGLNEQFF.

This clone appeared once. The chain joins TRBV9 to TRBJ2-3; the match to TRBD2 covers 14 bases. With V trimmed by 3 bases and J by 6 bases, 9 bases remained unmatched. The CDR3 contains 17 residues. The V gene's germline CDR1 is SGDLS and CDR2 YYNGEE. The CDR3 DNA follows: TGTGCCAGCAGCGAAGGGCGACTAGCGGGAGGGCTGGATACGCAGTATTTT. Residues: CASSEGRLAGGLDTQYF.

The chain employs TRBV23-1 and TRBJ2-5; D call uncertain. TRBV23-1 is reported as an ORF; its role is uncertain. This CDR3 contains 12 residues. Trimming shortened V by 4 bases and J by 6 bases, and 9 bases separated the two germline ends. CDR3 bases: TGCGCCAGCAGTCCCAAAGGGAAGACCCAGTACTTC. Encoded protein: CASSPKGKTQYF.

V usage is TRBV7-8 and J usage is TRBJ2-1; the D is unclear. Germline assignment: CDR1 SGHVS and CDR2 FQNEAQ. Trimming removed 6 bases from V and 6 bases from J, with 9 bases in between. The CDR3 has 12 residues. The CDR3 region is CASRPLGNEQFF. In nucleotides, the CDR3 is TGTGCCAGCAGGCCTCTAGGCAATGAGCAGTTCTTC. The variable domain in full, with the rest retrieved from reference TRBV7-8 and TRBJ2-1, is GAGVSQSPRYKVAKRGQDVALRCDPISGHVSLFWYQQALGQGPEFLTYFQNEAQLDKSGLPSDRFFAERPEGSVSTLKIQRTQQEDSAVYLCASRPLGNEQFFGPGTRLTVL.

In its sample, this clone was seen once. The chain recombines TRBV6-6 with TRBJ2-1; D is ambiguous. Germline values: CDR1 MNHNY, CDR2 SVGAGI (reference sequence). V was trimmed by 2 bases and J by 3 bases, leaving 8 bases between them. The CDR3 consists of 14 residues. In nucleotides, the CDR3 is TGTGCCAGCAGTTACCCGGACCTCTACAATGAGCAGTTCTTC. Its protein product is CASSYPDLYNEQFF.

The J gene is TRBJ2-7, the V gene TRBV7-6, with D unresolved. Germline V gene lookup returns CDR1 SGHVS and CDR2 FNYEAQ. V was trimmed by 4 bases and J by 1 base, leaving 8 bases between them. The CDR3 spans 13 residues. DNA of the CDR3: TGTGCCAGCAGCTCCGTCGTTTCCTACGAGCAGTACTTC. This sequence encodes CASSSVVSYEQYF.

A single count supports this clone. The gene calls are TRBV27 and TRBJ1-4, with 8 bases lining up with TRBD1. The CDR3 length is 15 residues. Trimming at V came to 5 bases and at J to 7 bases, leaving 9 bases not matched to a gene. Germline loops: CDR1 MNHEY, CDR2 SMNVEV (reference sequence). For the CDR3, the DNA is TGTGCCAGCAGTCCGAGGACAGGGCGCGTTGAAAAACTGTTTTTT. Its protein is CASSPRTGRVEKLFF.

This clone was recorded only once. V gene TRBV10-3 combines with J gene TRBJ1-3, with unresolved D. This CDR3 contains 13 residues. Germline CDR1 ENHRY, CDR2 SYGVKD. The V gene lost 3 bases and the J gene lost 8 bases, with 11 bases spanning the gap. CDR3 nucleotides: TGTGCCATCAGTGACAGGAAGGAATACACCATATATTTT. It translates to CAISDRKEYTIYF.

In DNA form, the CDR3 reads TGTGCCAGCAGCTTAGTGGAAAAAGGGCAGCCCCAGCATTTT. This codes for CASSLVEKGQPQHF. This rearrangement joins TRBV7-8 to TRBJ1-5, with D unclear. CDR3 length: 14 amino acids. Germline CDR1 reads SGHVS; CDR2 reads FQNEAQ. V was shortened by 1 base and J by 7 bases, with 11 bases between the two germline ends.

V and J are TRBV10-3 and TRBJ1-3; the match to TRBD1 covers 8 bases. V trimming: 5 bases; J trimming: 0 bases; junction bases outside the gene matches: 3. Germline V gene sequence: CDR1 ENHRY, CDR2 SYGVKD. The CDR3 loop spans 15 amino acids. CDR3 DNA sequence: TGTGCCATCAGTAATGGACAGGGCTCTGGAAACACCATATATTTT. Protein product: CAISNGQGSGNTIYF.

In this sample, this clone turned up once. The genes are TRBV4-1 and TRBJ2-3; perhaps D is TRBD1 or TRBD2 (6 bases each). The ends were cut back, 5 bases at V and 1 base at J, with 13 bases in the middle. Germline V gene data show CDR1 as MGHRA and CDR2 as YSYEKL. The CDR3 runs 15 residues. The CDR3 nucleotides are TGCGCCAGCAGCGGGGGGCGATTTGGCACAGATACGCAGTATTTT. Translation gives CASSGGRFGTDTQYF.